These T cell receptor beta chains were read from a single sample in a study of vaccination and CD4 T cells after COVID-19. TCRdb analysed the PCR reads with MiXCR anew, one entry per CDR3 protein. In the table there are 15,000 to 20,000 distinct CDR3 sequences, about 62% of which are singletons. Here the sequenced sample was CD4+ T cells from blood, taken after SARS-CoV-2 vaccination. These receptors came from a human donor who had recovered from COVID-19. Each CDR3 is given with its conserved first and last residue. Each record gives: CDR3 protein, CDR3 DNA, D gene, J gene, V gene, clone size. D genes are given only for firm matches. Expanded clones get a size class; other rows say once, few or many, or leave the size out.

cdr3_aa: CASTPGPSVSPQHF
cdr3_nt: TGTGCCAGCACCCCGGGACCTAGCGTTTCGCCCCAGCATTTT
d_call: -
j_call: TRBJ1-5
v_call: TRBV12-3/TRBV12-4
clone_size: few

cdr3_aa: CASSEMGSTDTQYF
cdr3_nt: TGTGCCAGCAGTGAGATGGGGAGCACAGATACGCAGTATTTT
d_call: -
j_call: TRBJ2-3
v_call: TRBV2
clone_size: -

cdr3_aa: CASGGTGGGQPQHF
cdr3_nt: TGTGCCAGCGGCGGGACAGGGGGCGGTCAGCCCCAGCATTTT
d_call: TRBD1
j_call: TRBJ1-5
v_call: TRBV12-3/TRBV12-4
clone_size: -

cdr3_aa: CASSLGGDGGYTF
cdr3_nt: TGCGCCAGCAGCTTGGGCGGGGACGGTGGCTACACCTTC
d_call: -
j_call: TRBJ1-2
v_call: TRBV5-1
clone_size: -

cdr3_aa: CASSHPGDRYYGYTF
cdr3_nt: TGTGCCAGCAGCCATCCGGGAGACAGATACTATGGCTACACCTTC
d_call: -
j_call: TRBJ1-2
v_call: TRBV28
clone_size: -

cdr3_aa: CASSLSSERGGADTQYF
cdr3_nt: TGTGCCAGCAGCTTAAGTTCTGAGCGGGGGGGGGCAGATACGCAGTATTTT
d_call: TRBD2
j_call: TRBJ2-3
v_call: TRBV7-2
clone_size: once

cdr3_aa: CASSLAGGATFTDTQYF
cdr3_nt: TGCGCCAGCAGCTTGGCCGGCGGGGCCACCTTCACAGATACGCAGTATTTT
d_call: -
j_call: TRBJ2-3
v_call: TRBV5-1
clone_size: -

cdr3_aa: CASSYDRAGYTF
cdr3_nt: TGTGCCAGCAGTTACGACAGAGCTGGCTACACCTTC
d_call: -
j_call: TRBJ1-2
v_call: TRBV28
clone_size: -

cdr3_aa: CASSPSPGSYEQYF
cdr3_nt: TGTGCCAGCAGTCCCTCCCCGGGTTCCTACGAGCAGTACTTC
d_call: -
j_call: TRBJ2-7
v_call: TRBV28
clone_size: -

cdr3_aa: CASSLGFGGGQPQHF
cdr3_nt: TGTGCCAGCAGTTTAGGTTTCGGGGGAGGGCAGCCCCAGCATTTT
d_call: -
j_call: TRBJ1-5
v_call: TRBV28
clone_size: -